These 19 T cell receptor beta chains came from one sample sequenced in a study of T cell responses to AZD1222 COVID-19 vaccine. Repertoires were generated with immunoSEQ multiplex PCR, while TCRdb's copy carries only in-frame clones and drops some. The table records 75,000 to 85,000 clones, roughly 80% of them present only once. The sequences come from peripheral blood, collected 28 days after the second dose of the MenACWY control vaccine. These receptors were taken from an adult who received the MenACWY meningococcal vaccine as a control.

This clone appeared a single time. The genes are TRBV6-2 or TRBV6-3 and TRBJ1-2; D is possibly TRBD1 (5 bases). The CDR3 runs 14 residues. Germline CDR1 reads MNHEY; CDR2 reads SVGEGT. Trimming removed 2 bases at V and 3 bases at J, with 10 bases between. The CDR3 bases are TGTGCCAGCAGTTACGGGGGACGTTACTATGGCTACACCTTC. This sequence encodes CASSYGGRYYGYTF.

The chain carries TRBV4-2 and TRBJ2-1; D gene unclear. The CDR3 runs 13 residues. V dropped 0 bases and J dropped 10 bases, with 10 bases sitting between them. Germline V gene lookup returns CDR1 LGHNA and CDR2 YNFKEQ. CDR3 loop: CASSQEMEAEQFF. CDR3 bases: TGTGCCAGCAGCCAAGAGATGGAAGCCGAGCAGTTCTTC.

This clone was seen a single time. The V and J genes are TRBV29-1 and TRBJ1-1; TRBD1 matches at 9 bases. CDR3 size: 14 residues. V shed 6 bases and J 8 bases; nucleotides not matched to a gene: 13. Per the germline V gene, CDR1 is SQVTM and CDR2 is ANQGSEA. CDR3 in DNA: TGCAGCGTGTTTGAAGGGGGACAGGGAGGGGAAGCTTTCTTT. This gives the protein CSVFEGGQGGEAFF. The full variable domain, in which reference TRBV29-1 and TRBJ1-1 provide the parts outside the CDR3, is SAVISQKPSRDICQRGTSLTIQCQVDSQVTMMFWYRQQPGQSLTLIATANQGSEATYESGFVIDKFPISRPNLTFSTLTVSNMSPEDSSIYLCSVFEGGQGGEAFFGQGTRLTVV.

The rearrangement joins TRBV7-8 to TRBJ2-7; perhaps TRBD1 as D (6 bases). Trimming left V 3 bases short and J 1 base short, with 16 bases between. Germline V gene lookup returns CDR1 SGHVS and CDR2 FQNEAQ. This CDR3 spans 16 amino acids. CDR3: CASSFPSDSFSYEQYF. In DNA, the CDR3 is TGTGCCAGCAGCTTCCCTTCGGACAGCTTTTCCTACGAGCAGTACTTC.

The rearrangement joins TRBV2 to TRBJ2-5, with D possibly being TRBD1 (6 bases). V was clipped by 8 bases and J by 6 bases, with 16 bases between them. Per the germline V gene, CDR1 is SNHLY and CDR2 is FYNNEI. The CDR3 runs to 13 residues. In DNA form, the CDR3 reads TGTGCCAGCTCAGGGGACGGCCCCAAGACCCAGTACTTC. It codes for CASSGDGPKTQYF.

The rearrangement joins TRBV19 to TRBJ1-1, with D maybe TRBD1 (6 bases). V was pared by 5 bases and J by 4 bases, with 17 bases between. The CDR3 extends over 15 amino acids. In germline, CDR1 is LNHDA, CDR2 SQIVND (reference sequence). The CDR3 reads CASSRLGQRTTEAFF. CDR3 DNA: TGTGCCAGTAGTCGCCTCGGACAGCGAACCACTGAAGCTTTCTTT.

This rearrangement joins TRBV19 to TRBJ1-5, with TRBD1 matching over 10 bases. The CDR3 is made up of 17 amino acids. Germline V gene sequence: CDR1 LNHDA, CDR2 SQIVND (reference sequence). With 4 bases clipped from V and 2 bases from J, the junction kept 8 bases outside the gene matches. The CDR3 is CASSTHRTGGGNQPQHF. CDR3 bases: TGTGCCAGTAGTACGCACCGGACAGGGGGGGGCAATCAGCCCCAGCATTTT.

The chain couples TRBV20-1 to TRBJ2-5, with TRBD2 as a possible D gene (5 bases). V was pared by 7 bases and J by 2 bases, with 8 bases between. The CDR3 has 11 amino acids. Germline V gives CDR1 DFQATT, CDR2 SNEGSKA (reference sequence). CDR3 protein: CSVSGQETQYF. The CDR3 coding sequence is TGCAGTGTCAGCGGACAAGAGACCCAGTACTTC.

This chain connects TRBV9 to TRBJ2-5, with TRBD1 as a possible D gene (5 bases). Germline V gene data show CDR1 as SGDLS and CDR2 as YYNGEE. The CDR3 is made up of 14 amino acids. Trimming took 3 bases from V and 0 from J, leaving 9 bases between them. The CDR3 region has the DNA TGTGCCAGCAGCGCTGACAGCAACCAAGAGACCCAGTACTTC. It translates to CASSADSNQETQYF.

V usage is TRBV2 and J usage is TRBJ1-3; the D is unclear. The CDR3 length is 18 residues. Germline CDR1 reads SNHLY; CDR2 reads FYNNEI. V lost 3 bases and J lost 2, with 20 bases in between. The CDR3 DNA sequence: TGTGCCAGCAGTGACCCCCATGCTAGAGCCATCACTGGAAACACCATATATTTT. Protein: CASSDPHARAITGNTIYF.

The chain has TRBV30 and TRBJ2-1, with 8 bases lining up with TRBD2. Germline V gene data show CDR1 as GTSNPN and CDR2 as SVGIG (reference sequence). The CDR3 totals 14 residues. V shed 6 bases, J shed 0 bases, and the junction held 4 bases outside the gene matches. This chain's CDR3 is CACTSGSSYNEQFF. CDR3 DNA sequence: TGTGCCTGTACTAGCGGTAGCTCCTACAATGAGCAGTTCTTC.

The gene calls are TRBV18 and TRBJ2-1; D may correspond to TRBD1 or TRBD2 (5 bases each). Germline V gives CDR1 KGHSH, CDR2 LQKENI. This CDR3 spans 14 amino acids. Trimming removed 3 bases at V and 4 bases at J, with 10 bases between. The CDR3 nucleotides are TGTGCCAGCTCACCGGGACCAAATTACAATGAGCAGTTCTTC. Translation: CASSPGPNYNEQFF.

J is TRBJ1-5 and V is TRBV27; TRBD1 matches at 7 bases. This CDR3 has 14 amino acids. V was pared by 3 bases and J by 3 bases, with 2 bases of the junction left unmatched. CDR1 and CDR2 from the germline V gene are MNHEY and SMNVEV (reference sequence). The CDR3 sequence: CASSFQGDNQPQHF. In DNA, the CDR3 is TGTGCCAGCAGTTTTCAGGGGGACAATCAGCCCCAGCATTTT.

The gene calls are TRBV28 and TRBJ2-2; 7 bases map to TRBD2. CDR3 size: 16 residues. Germline V gene data show CDR1 as MDHEN and CDR2 as SYDVKM. V lost 6 bases to trimming and J lost 3 bases; unmatched junction nucleotides: 10. CDR3 coding DNA: TGTGCCAGCAGACTCCGGGGAGGGAGGTACACCGGGGAGCTGTTTTTT. It translates to CASRLRGGRYTGELFF.

This sequence joins TRBV24-1 and TRBJ1-1, with D possibly being TRBD1 (6 bases). Germline assignment: CDR1 KGHDR and CDR2 SFDVKD. V dropped 1 base and J dropped 3 bases, with 26 bases sitting between them. This CDR3 has 20 residues. DNA of the CDR3: TGTGCCACCAGTGATTTAAGTAGGGGGGGGCTTGGACTATCGTACACTGAAGCTTTCTTT. It yields the protein CATSDLSRGGLGLSYTEAFF.

The chain recombines TRBV25-1 with TRBJ2-2; the D gene is possibly TRBD2 (5 bases). The CDR3 contains 14 residues. From germline, CDR1 is MGHDK and CDR2 SYGVNS. Trimming stripped 3 bases from V and 1 base from J, with 6 bases between. The CDR3, as DNA: TGTGCCAGCAGTGAGGGGAGGAACACCGGGGAGCTGTTTTTT. Its translation: CASSEGRNTGELFF.

The rearrangement links TRBV5-4 to TRBJ2-1; TRBD1 matches at 9 bases. The CDR3 consists of 15 residues. Germline CDR1 reads SGHNT; CDR2 reads YYREEE (reference sequence). Trimming removed 4 bases from V and 8 bases from J; junction bases left unmatched: 10. The CDR3 protein is CASSTGTGNEDEQFF. The DNA of the CDR3 is TGTGCCAGCAGCACTGGGACAGGGAATGAGGATGAGCAGTTCTTC.

This clone was seen a few times. The chain employs TRBV30 and TRBJ2-3, with 13 nucleotides matching TRBD2. V trimming: 0 bases; J trimming: 4 bases; junction bases outside the gene matches: 1. CDR3 length: 15 amino acids. Looked up from germline, CDR1 is GTSNPN and CDR2 is SVGIG (reference sequence). CDR3 amino acids: CAWSVGTSGADTQYF. CDR3 nucleotides: TGTGCCTGGAGTGTCGGGACTAGCGGGGCAGATACGCAGTATTTT.

The chain has TRBV12-3 or TRBV12-4 and TRBJ2-5, with unresolved D. The CDR3 runs 11 residues. Trimming stripped 3 bases from V and 5 bases from J, with 4 bases between. Written as DNA, the CDR3 is TGTGCCAGCAGTTTGGATGAGACCCAGTACTTC. Translated, it gives CASSLDETQYF.